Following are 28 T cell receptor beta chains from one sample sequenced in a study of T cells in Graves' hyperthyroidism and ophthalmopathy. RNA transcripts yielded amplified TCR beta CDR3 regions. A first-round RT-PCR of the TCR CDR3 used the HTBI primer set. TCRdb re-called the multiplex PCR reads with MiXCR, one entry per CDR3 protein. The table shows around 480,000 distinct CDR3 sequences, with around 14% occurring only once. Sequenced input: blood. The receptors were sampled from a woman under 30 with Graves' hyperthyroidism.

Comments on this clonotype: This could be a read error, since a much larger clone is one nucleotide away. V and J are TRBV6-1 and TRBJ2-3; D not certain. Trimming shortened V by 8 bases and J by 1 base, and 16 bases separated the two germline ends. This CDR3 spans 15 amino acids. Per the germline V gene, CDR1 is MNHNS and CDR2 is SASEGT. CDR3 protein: CASGPTTWGTDTQYF. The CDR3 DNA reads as TGTGCCAGCGGGCCTACCACTTGGGGCACAGATACGCAGTATTTT.

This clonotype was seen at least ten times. In DNA form, the CDR3 reads TGTGCCAGCAGCTTGGGGGCTCAGGCAACTAATGAAAAACTGTTTTTT. This codes for CASSLGAQATNEKLFF. The rearrangement links TRBV11-3 to TRBJ1-4; weak D call: TRBD1 (6 bases). Trimming took 3 bases from V and 0 from J, leaving 11 bases between them. This CDR3 is 16 amino acids long. Germline assignment: CDR1 SGHNT and CDR2 YENEEA.

The CDR3 region has the DNA TGCAGTGCTAGAGCCCGGACGATATCCTACGAGCAGTACTTC. It codes for CSARARTISYEQYF. This chain joins TRBV20-1 and TRBJ2-7, with D unresolved. There are 14 residues in the CDR3. Germline V gives CDR1 DFQATT, CDR2 SNEGSKA (reference sequence). V was cut by 1 base and J by 1 base, with 11 bases left in between.

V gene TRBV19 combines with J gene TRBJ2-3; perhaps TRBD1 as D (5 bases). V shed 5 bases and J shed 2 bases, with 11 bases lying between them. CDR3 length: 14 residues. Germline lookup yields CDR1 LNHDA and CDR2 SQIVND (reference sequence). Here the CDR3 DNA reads TGTGCCAGTAGTCCTGACAGATACACAGATACGCAGTATTTT. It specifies CASSPDRYTDTQYF.

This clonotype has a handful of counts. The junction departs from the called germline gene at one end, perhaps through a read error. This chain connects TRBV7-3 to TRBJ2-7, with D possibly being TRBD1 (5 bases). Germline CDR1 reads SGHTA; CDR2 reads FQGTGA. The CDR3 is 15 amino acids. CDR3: CASSFSPTGSNEQYF. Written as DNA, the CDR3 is TGTGCCAGCAGCTTCAGTCCAACAGGCTCCAACGAGCAGTACTTC. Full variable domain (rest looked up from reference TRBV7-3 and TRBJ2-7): GAGVSQTPSNKVTEKGKYVELRCDPISGHTALYWYRQSLGQGPEFLIYFQGTGAADDSGLPNDRFFAVRPEGSVSTLKIQRTERGDSAVYLCASSFSPTGSNEQYFGPGTRLTVT.

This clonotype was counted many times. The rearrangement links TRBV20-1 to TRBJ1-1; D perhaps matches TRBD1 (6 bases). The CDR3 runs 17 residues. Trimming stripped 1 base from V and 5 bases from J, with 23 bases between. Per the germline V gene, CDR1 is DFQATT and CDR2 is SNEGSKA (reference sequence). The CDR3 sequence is CSARAGVGGAGRTEAFF. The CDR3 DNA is TGCAGTGCTAGAGCGGGAGTGGGGGGGGCCGGAAGAACTGAAGCTTTCTTT.

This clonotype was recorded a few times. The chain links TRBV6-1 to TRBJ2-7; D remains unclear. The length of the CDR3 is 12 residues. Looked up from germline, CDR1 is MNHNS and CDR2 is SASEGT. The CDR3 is CTSSEVRSEQYV. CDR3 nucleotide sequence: TGTACCAGCAGTGAAGTAAGGTCCGAGCAGTACGTC.

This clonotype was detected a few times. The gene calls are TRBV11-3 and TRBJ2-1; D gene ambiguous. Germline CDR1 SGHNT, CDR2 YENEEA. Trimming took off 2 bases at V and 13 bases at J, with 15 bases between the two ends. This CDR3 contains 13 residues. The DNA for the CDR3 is TGTGCCAGCAGCTTATCCCAGGCCACGTCACAGTTCTTC. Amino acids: CASSLSQATSQFF.

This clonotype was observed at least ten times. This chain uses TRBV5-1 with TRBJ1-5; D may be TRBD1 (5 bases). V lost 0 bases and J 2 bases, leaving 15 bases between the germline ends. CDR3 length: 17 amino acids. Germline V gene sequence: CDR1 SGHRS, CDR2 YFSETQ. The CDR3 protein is CASSLGGSDSGNQPQHF. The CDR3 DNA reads TGCGCCAGCAGCTTGGGGGGGAGTGACAGTGGCAATCAGCCCCAGCATTTT.

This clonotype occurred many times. The CDR3, as DNA: TGTGCCAGCAGCCACCCCGGACGGTACCAGAGGGCAGATACGCAGTATTTT. This translates into CASSHPGRYQRADTQYF. V usage is TRBV14 and J usage is TRBJ2-3; maybe TRBD2 (5 bases). This CDR3 has 17 amino acids. Germline loops: CDR1 SGHDN, CDR2 FVKESK. Trimming left V 3 bases short and J 4 bases short, with 20 bases between. Together with reference TRBV14 and TRBJ2-3, the CDR3 gives the full variable domain: EAGVTQFPSHSVIEKGQTVTLRCDPISGHDNLYWYRRVMGKEIKFLLHFVKESKQDESGMPNNRFLAERTGGTYSTLKVQPAELEDSGVYFCASSHPGRYQRADTQYFGPGTRLTVL.

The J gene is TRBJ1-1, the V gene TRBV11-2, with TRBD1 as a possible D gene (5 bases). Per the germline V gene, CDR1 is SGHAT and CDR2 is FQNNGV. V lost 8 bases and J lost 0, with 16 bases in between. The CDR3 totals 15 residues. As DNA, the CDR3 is TGTGCCAGCCCCGCTGGAACGGGACTGAACACTGAAGCTTTCTTT. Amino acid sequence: CASPAGTGLNTEAFF.

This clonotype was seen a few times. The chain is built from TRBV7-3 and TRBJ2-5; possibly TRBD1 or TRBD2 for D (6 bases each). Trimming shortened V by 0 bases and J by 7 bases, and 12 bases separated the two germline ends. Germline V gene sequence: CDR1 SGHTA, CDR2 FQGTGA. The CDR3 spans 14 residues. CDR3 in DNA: TGTGCCAGCAGCTTAACGGGGGGCTGGGGGACCCAGTACTTC. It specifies CASSLTGGWGTQYF.

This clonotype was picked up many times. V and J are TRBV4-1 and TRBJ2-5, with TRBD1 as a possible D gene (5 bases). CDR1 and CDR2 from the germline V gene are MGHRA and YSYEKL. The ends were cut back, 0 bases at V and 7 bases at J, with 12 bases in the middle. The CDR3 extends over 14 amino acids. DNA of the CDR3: TGCGCCAGCAGCCAAGATAGGGGTCGGGTGACCCAGTACTTC. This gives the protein CASSQDRGRVTQYF.

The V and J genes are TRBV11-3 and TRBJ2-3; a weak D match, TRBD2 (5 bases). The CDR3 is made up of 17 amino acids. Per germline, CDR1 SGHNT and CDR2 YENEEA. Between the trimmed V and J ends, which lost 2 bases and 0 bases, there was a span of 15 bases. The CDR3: CASSLPWTGISTDTQYF. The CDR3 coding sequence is TGTGCCAGCAGCTTACCCTGGACGGGAATTAGCACAGATACGCAGTATTTT.

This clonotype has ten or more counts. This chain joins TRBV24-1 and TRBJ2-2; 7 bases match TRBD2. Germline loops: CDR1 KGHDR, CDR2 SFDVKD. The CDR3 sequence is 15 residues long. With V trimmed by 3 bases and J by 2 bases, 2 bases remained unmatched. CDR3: CATSDPGLNTGELFF. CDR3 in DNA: TGTGCCACCAGTGATCCGGGACTAAACACCGGGGAGCTGTTTTTT.

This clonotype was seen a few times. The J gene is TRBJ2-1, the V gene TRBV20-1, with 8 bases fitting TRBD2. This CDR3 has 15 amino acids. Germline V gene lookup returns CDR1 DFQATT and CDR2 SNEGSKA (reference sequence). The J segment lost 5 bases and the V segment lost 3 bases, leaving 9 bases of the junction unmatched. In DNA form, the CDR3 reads TGCAGTGCTAGGGGGCTAACTAGCGGAGACAATGAGCAGTTCTTC. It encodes CSARGLTSGDNEQFF.

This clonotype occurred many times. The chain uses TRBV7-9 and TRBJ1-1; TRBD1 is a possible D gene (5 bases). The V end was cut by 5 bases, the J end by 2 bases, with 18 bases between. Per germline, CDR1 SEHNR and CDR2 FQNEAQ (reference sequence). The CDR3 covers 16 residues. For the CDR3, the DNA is TGTGCCAGCAGCGTCCGGGACGCACGTTCCAACACTGAAGCTTTCTTT. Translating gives CASSVRDARSNTEAFF.

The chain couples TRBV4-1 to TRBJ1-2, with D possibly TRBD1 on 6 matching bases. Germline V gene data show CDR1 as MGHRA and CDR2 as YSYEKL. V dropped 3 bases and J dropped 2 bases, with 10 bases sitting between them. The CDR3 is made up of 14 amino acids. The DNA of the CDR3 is TGCGCCAGCAGCCAGACCGGGACAAACTATGGCTACACCTTC. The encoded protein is CASSQTGTNYGYTF.

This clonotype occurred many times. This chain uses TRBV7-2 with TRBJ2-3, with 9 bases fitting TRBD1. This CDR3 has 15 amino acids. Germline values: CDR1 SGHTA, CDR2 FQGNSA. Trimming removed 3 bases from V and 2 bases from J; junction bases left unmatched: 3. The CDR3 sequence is CASSLTGGYTDTQYF. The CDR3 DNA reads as TGTGCCAGCAGCTTGACAGGGGGATACACAGATACGCAGTATTTT. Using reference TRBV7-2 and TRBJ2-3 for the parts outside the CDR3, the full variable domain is GAGVSQSPSNKVTEKGKDVELRCDPISGHTALYWYRQSLGQGLEFLIYFQGNSAPDKSGLPSDRFSAERTGGSVSTLTIQRTQQEDSAVYLCASSLTGGYTDTQYFGPGTRLTVL.

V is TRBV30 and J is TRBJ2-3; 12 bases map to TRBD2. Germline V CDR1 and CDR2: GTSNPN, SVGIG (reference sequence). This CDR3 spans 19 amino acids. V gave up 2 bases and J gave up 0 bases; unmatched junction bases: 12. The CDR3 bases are TGTGCCTGGAGTCCTATCCCCGGGACTAGCGGGTTGAGCACAGATACGCAGTATTTT. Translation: CAWSPIPGTSGLSTDTQYF.

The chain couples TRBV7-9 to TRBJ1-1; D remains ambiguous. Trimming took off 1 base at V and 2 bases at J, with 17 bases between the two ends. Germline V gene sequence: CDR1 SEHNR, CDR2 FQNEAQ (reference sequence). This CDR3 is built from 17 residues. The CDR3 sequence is CASSLGTQTYTNTEAFF. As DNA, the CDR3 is TGTGCCAGCAGCTTAGGCACTCAAACCTATACCAACACTGAAGCTTTCTTT.

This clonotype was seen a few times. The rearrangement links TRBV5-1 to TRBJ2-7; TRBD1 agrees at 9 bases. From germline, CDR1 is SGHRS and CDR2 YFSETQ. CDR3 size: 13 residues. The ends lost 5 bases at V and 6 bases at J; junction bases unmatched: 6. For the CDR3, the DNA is TGCGCCAGCAGGTCGGACAGGGGACGCGAGCAGTACGTC. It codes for CASRSDRGREQYV.

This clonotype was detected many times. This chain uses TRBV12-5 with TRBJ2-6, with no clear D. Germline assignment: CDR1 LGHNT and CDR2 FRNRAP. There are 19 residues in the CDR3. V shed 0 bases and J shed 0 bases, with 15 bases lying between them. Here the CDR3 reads CASGLVLLGINSGANVLTF. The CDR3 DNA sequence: TGTGCTAGTGGTTTGGTACTGTTGGGGATCAACTCTGGGGCCAACGTCCTGACTTTC.

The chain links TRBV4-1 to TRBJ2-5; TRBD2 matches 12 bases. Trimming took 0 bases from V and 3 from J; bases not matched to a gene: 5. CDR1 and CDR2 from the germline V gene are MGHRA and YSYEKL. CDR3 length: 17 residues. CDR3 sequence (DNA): TGCGCCAGCAGCCAAGATGACCGACTAGCGGGAGAAGAGACCCAGTACTTC. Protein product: CASSQDDRLAGEETQYF.

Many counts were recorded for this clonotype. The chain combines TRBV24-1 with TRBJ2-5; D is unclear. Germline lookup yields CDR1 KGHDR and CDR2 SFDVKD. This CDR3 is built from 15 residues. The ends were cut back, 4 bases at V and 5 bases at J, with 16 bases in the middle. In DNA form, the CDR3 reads TGTGCCACCAGTGACCCTAAGAACTCAAGGGAGACCCAGTACTTC. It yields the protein CATSDPKNSRETQYF.

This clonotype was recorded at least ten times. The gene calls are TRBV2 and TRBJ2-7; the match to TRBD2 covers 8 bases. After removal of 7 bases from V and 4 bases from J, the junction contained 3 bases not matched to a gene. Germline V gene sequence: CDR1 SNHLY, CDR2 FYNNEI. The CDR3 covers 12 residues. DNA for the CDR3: TGTGCCAGCACCGGGACTAGGTACGAGCAGTACGTC. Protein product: CASTGTRYEQYV.

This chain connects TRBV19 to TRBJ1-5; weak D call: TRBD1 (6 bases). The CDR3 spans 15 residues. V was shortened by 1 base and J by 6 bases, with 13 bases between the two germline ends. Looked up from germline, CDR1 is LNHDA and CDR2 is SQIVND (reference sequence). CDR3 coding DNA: TGTGCCAGTAGTATAGGGGGCAGGGGAACTCAGCCCCAGCATTTT. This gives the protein CASSIGGRGTQPQHF.

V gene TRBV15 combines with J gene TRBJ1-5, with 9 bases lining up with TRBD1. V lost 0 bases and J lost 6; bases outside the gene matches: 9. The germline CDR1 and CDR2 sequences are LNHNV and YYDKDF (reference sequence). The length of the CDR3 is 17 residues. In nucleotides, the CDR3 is TGTGCCACCAGCAGAGATGCGGCACAGGGGGCCTCTCAGCCCCAGCATTTT. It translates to CATSRDAAQGASQPQHF.